The rows below give T cell receptor beta chains drawn from one sample of a study of OX40 agonist ivuxolimab in advanced cancers. Profiled with immunoSEQ multiplex PCR; TCRdb holds only in-frame clones, not every one. The sample yields tens of thousands of clones, about four fifths seen once. The sequences come from CD4+ or CD8+ T cells sorted from blood, collected in a trial of the OX40 agonist ivuxolimab. The source is an adult with an advanced solid tumor such as melanoma, head and neck, liver or kidney cancer. CDR3s include the opening cysteine and the closing phenylalanine or tryptophan. The D gene is left open where the match is weak. Rows may omit the clone size; those that give it use once, few, many or a size class.

j_gene: TRBJ1-1
d_gene: NA
v_gene: TRBV28
abundance: once
CDR3nt: TGTGCCAGCAGTTTATCCCAGGGTCCTGAAGCTTTCTTT
CDR3aa: CASSLSQGPEAFF

j_gene: TRBJ1-2
d_gene: NA
v_gene: TRBV29-1
abundance: NA
CDR3nt: TGCAGCGTTGATCCGCAGGCTCTCTATGGCTACACCTTC
CDR3aa: CSVDPQALYGYTF

j_gene: TRBJ1-2
d_gene: NA
v_gene: TRBV4-1
abundance: NA
CDR3nt: TGCGCCAGCAGCCTGGTGGGGAGGGGCGAGGGCTACACCTTC
CDR3aa: CASSLVGRGEGYTF

j_gene: TRBJ1-3
d_gene: NA
v_gene: TRBV7-2
abundance: NA
CDR3nt: TGTGCCAGCAGCTTAGGGGTCTCTGGAAACACCATATATTTT
CDR3aa: CASSLGVSGNTIYF

j_gene: TRBJ2-1
d_gene: NA
v_gene: TRBV25-1
abundance: NA
CDR3nt: TGTGCCAGCAGCGAAACCGCCGGTAGCTCCTACAATGAGCAGTTCTTC
CDR3aa: CASSETAGSSYNEQFF

j_gene: TRBJ1-6
d_gene: TRBD1
v_gene: TRBV6-6
abundance: NA
CDR3nt: TGTGCCAGCAGTTCCGGGACAGAGAATTCACCCCTCCACTTT
CDR3aa: CASSSGTENSPLHF

j_gene: TRBJ1-5
d_gene: NA
v_gene: TRBV10-2
abundance: once
CDR3nt: TGCGCCAGCAAGATTTCCGGGGACGGCAATCAGCCCCAGCATTTT
CDR3aa: CASKISGDGNQPQHF

j_gene: TRBJ2-4
d_gene: NA
v_gene: TRBV2
abundance: NA
CDR3nt: TGTGCCAGCACCGCCATGGGGGACATTCAGTACTTC
CDR3aa: CASTAMGDIQYF

j_gene: TRBJ2-7
d_gene: NA
v_gene: TRBV10-3
abundance: NA
CDR3nt: TGTGCCACCCAACAGGGCTCCTACGAGCAGTACTTC
CDR3aa: CATQQGSYEQYF

j_gene: TRBJ2-1
d_gene: TRBD2
v_gene: TRBV4-1
abundance: few
CDR3nt: TGCGCCAGCAGCCAAGACCCCCCGACTAGCGGGGGCTACAATGAGCAGTTCTTC
CDR3aa: CASSQDPPTSGGYNEQFF

j_gene: TRBJ1-5
d_gene: NA
v_gene: TRBV2
abundance: NA
CDR3nt: TGTGCCAGCAGTGAAGCGTGGGGGTCTCAGCCCCAGCATTTT
CDR3aa: CASSEAWGSQPQHF

j_gene: TRBJ1-5
d_gene: NA
v_gene: TRBV5-1
abundance: NA
CDR3nt: TGCGCCAGCAGCTTGGCCGGGGGAACTCAGCCCCAGCATTTT
CDR3aa: CASSLAGGTQPQHF

j_gene: TRBJ2-7
d_gene: TRBD1
v_gene: TRBV19
abundance: NA
CDR3nt: TGTGCCAGTAGTAGGACAGGGAATGGCTACGAGCAGTACTTC
CDR3aa: CASSRTGNGYEQYF

j_gene: TRBJ2-7
d_gene: NA
v_gene: TRBV11-2
abundance: few
CDR3nt: TGTGCCAGCAGCTTAGATATGAGGGACGAGCAGTACTTC
CDR3aa: CASSLDMRDEQYF

j_gene: TRBJ1-2
d_gene: NA
v_gene: TRBV20-1
abundance: NA
CDR3nt: TGCAGTGCTCAAAACTATGGCTACACCTTC
CDR3aa: CSAQNYGYTF